The 13 T cell receptor beta chains listed next were all sequenced from one sample in a study of OX40 agonist ivuxolimab in advanced cancers. This table comes from immunoSEQ multiplex PCR, and its TCRdb copy is limited to in-frame clones, with some not included. The sample yields 100,000 to 150,000 clones, 92% seen once. Here the sequenced sample was CD4+ or CD8+ T cells sorted from blood, taken in a trial of the OX40 agonist ivuxolimab. Every receptor here comes from an adult with an advanced solid tumor such as melanoma, head and neck, liver or kidney cancer.

This rearrangement joins TRBV5-1 to TRBJ2-5; D gene uncertain. This CDR3 has 14 amino acids. Per the germline V gene, CDR1 is SGHRS and CDR2 is YFSETQ. V was pared by 0 bases and J by 11 bases, with 17 bases between. The CDR3 bases are TGCGCCAGCAGCTTGGTGGGCATTATCCAAGAGCAGTACTTC. Encoded protein: CASSLVGIIQEQYF.

The chain has TRBV11-1 and TRBJ2-5; D gene unclear. Trimming removed 1 base at V and 6 bases at J, with 12 bases between. CDR3 length equals 14 residues. Germline assignment: CDR1 SGHAT and CDR2 FQDESV (reference sequence). The CDR3 reads CASSLGTTIQTQYF. Here the CDR3 DNA reads TGTGCCAGCAGCTTAGGAACTACCATCCAGACCCAGTACTTC.

V is TRBV28 and J is TRBJ2-7; perhaps D is TRBD1 or TRBD2 (6 bases each). Looked up from germline, CDR1 is MDHEN and CDR2 is SYDVKM. The length of the CDR3 is 15 residues. Trimming took 8 bases from V and 4 from J, leaving 21 bases between them. The CDR3 protein is CASWRGGQGYYEQYF. The CDR3 coding sequence is TGTGCCAGCTGGCGGGGTGGCCAGGGGTATTACGAGCAGTACTTC.

The chain links TRBV5-1 to TRBJ2-7; D possibly uses TRBD1 or TRBD2 (7 bases each). From germline, CDR1 is SGHRS and CDR2 YFSETQ. V was cut by 3 bases and J by 5 bases, with 9 bases left in between. CDR3 length: 12 residues. This CDR3 reads CASSSGGDEQYF. CDR3 bases: TGCGCCAGCAGCTCAGGGGGGGACGAGCAGTACTTC.

The DNA for the CDR3 is TGTGCCAGCAGCAGGCGGACTAGCGGCCATTACGAGCAGTACTTC. The encoded protein is CASSRRTSGHYEQYF. J is TRBJ2-7 and V is TRBV5-4, with 10 bases fitting TRBD2. J lost 4 bases, V lost 4 bases, and 8 bases had no gene match. The V gene's germline CDR1 is SGHNT and CDR2 YYREEE (reference sequence). CDR3 length: 15 residues.

This chain connects TRBV11-2 to TRBJ2-5; no clear D. There are 11 residues in the CDR3. With 3 bases removed from V and 4 bases from J, the gap between germline ends came to 3 bases. The V gene's germline CDR1 is SGHAT and CDR2 FQNNGV. Written as DNA, the CDR3 is TGTGCCAGCAGCTTGCCAGAGACCCAGTACTTC. It encodes CASSLPETQYF.

CDR3 nucleotides: TGTGCCAGCAGCTTTTACGAGACCCAGTACTTC. Encoded protein: CASSFYETQYF. This chain joins TRBV11-3 and TRBJ2-5; D is uncertain. This CDR3 spans 11 amino acids. The germline gives CDR1 SGHNT, CDR2 YENEEA. Trimming removed 3 bases at V and 5 bases at J, with 4 bases between.

The V gene is TRBV28, the J gene TRBJ2-7; D might be TRBD1 or TRBD2, each matching 5 bases. V gave up 7 bases and J gave up 3 bases, with 16 bases separating them. Germline CDR1 is MDHEN and CDR2 is SYDVKM. CDR3 length: 14 residues. The chain's CDR3 is CASTTLGVFYEQYF. For the CDR3, the DNA is TGTGCCAGCACTACCCTGGGGGTATTCTACGAGCAGTACTTC.

Concerning this clone: Other DNA sequences in this sample translate to the same CDR3. CDR3 loop: CASSPTSSEQYF. The CDR3 DNA is TGTGCCAGCTCACCTACCTCGAGCGAGCAGTACTTC. The rearrangement joins TRBV18 to TRBJ2-7; D not certain. Germline CDR1 reads KGHSH; CDR2 reads LQKENI. This CDR3 has 12 amino acids. V was clipped by 3 bases and J by 6 bases, with 9 bases between them.

The chain links TRBV6-5 to TRBJ1-1; D gene ambiguous. CDR3 length: 13 residues. Trimming pared 4 bases from V and 4 bases from J, leaving 10 bases between. Germline CDR1 reads MNHEY; CDR2 reads SVGAGI. This chain's CDR3 is CASSSGMFTEAFF. CDR3 DNA: TGTGCCAGCAGTTCGGGGATGTTCACTGAAGCTTTCTTT.

This clone was detected once. The chain couples TRBV6-5 to TRBJ1-1; D is unresolved. The CDR3 covers 13 residues. Per germline, CDR1 MNHEY and CDR2 SVGAGI. Deletions cut 4 bases from V and 5 bases from J, with 11 bases between. The CDR3 DNA reads TGTGCCAGCAGTTCCCTTCGTTGGACTGAAGCTTTCTTT. Encoded protein: CASSSLRWTEAFF.

The chain employs TRBV10-3 and TRBJ2-7; 9 nucleotides agree with TRBD1. The junction had 3 bases not matched to a gene; V was cut back by 5 bases and J by 4 bases. This CDR3 comprises 13 residues. Germline CDR1 ENHRY, CDR2 SYGVKD. CDR3 in amino acids: CAISRDREYEQYF. In DNA, the CDR3 is TGTGCCATCAGTAGGGACAGGGAATACGAGCAGTACTTC.

This rearrangement joins TRBV6-5 to TRBJ2-3; unclear D gene. From germline, CDR1 is MNHEY and CDR2 SVGAGI. The CDR3 is 13 amino acids. The V and J ends lost 7 bases and 3 bases respectively, with 11 bases between them. The CDR3 DNA is TGTGCCAGCATAGGGCCCGGAACAGATACGCAGTATTTT. It encodes CASIGPGTDTQYF.